This record covers a single TCR beta chain. Its target antigen remains unknown. No much larger clonotype is one base removed from it; base qualities were not supplied. TCRbeta CDR3 regions were amplified from genomic DNA using the immunoSEQ Assay, a bias-controlled multiplex PCR. The original methods were these. Within the assay, amplification of reference gene primers was used to estimate how many nucleated cells each sample contained. To quantify the absolute abundance of each unique TCRbeta CDR3 rearrangement, sequence reads were collapsed and filtered. For each sample, productive Simpson clonality was calculated as the square root of Simpson's diversity index across productive rearrangements. TCRdb took over this immuneACCESS table, retaining in-frame rearrangements with V and J assigned. Such tables are incomplete; in checked studies, under half of the missing clones stem from an unresolved V gene, and the remainder is unexplained. V and J calls and clone size are those listed in that table; D and trimming were worked out from the DNA. In all, the sample holds about 72,000 clones, and around nine tenths of those were seen once. Clones ranked in the top ten supply 10% to 15% of the sample.

The V and J ends are trimmed by 3 bases and 3 bases, leaving 9 bases between them. The CDR3, cysteine through phenylalanine, is 13 amino acids long. The DNA shown is the 39-base CDR3, in frame from base 1. The germline V gene (reference sequence) provides CDR1 SGHNT and CDR2 YYREEE. Collaborating institutions collected whole blood in K2EDTA tubes following their own protocols. Collaborator samples were shipped for TCRbeta analysis as frozen whole blood, isolated PBMCs, or DNA extracted from either sample type. The sample is drawn from a study of blood T cell repertoires in COVID-19 (dated by TCRdb to 2020 to 2022). About the full investigation: Collaborator samples came from the United States, Italy and Spain and covered acute and convalescent phases of COVID-19. The prospective study material was composed of cDNA or gDNA derived from T cells, B-cell-depleted T cells, or PBMCs. The dataset comprised deeply sampled blood TCRbeta repertoires from subjects exposed to, actively infected with, or recovered from COVID-19. The repertoires were released in a freely available public database intended as a resource for research on the immune response to SARS-CoV-2. The samples were drawn from two sources: the first 160 participants of the ongoing ImmuneRACE study, and about 1,300 subjects contributed by 6 global collaborators. The sample metadata nearly always contained a de-identified subject ID, COVID-19 status, age in years and sex. Where HLA class I and class II types were available, the types were taken from metadata supplied by the sample provider, not from assay-based typing. Broad study findings and their caveats: The quantity of clinical and demographic metadata differed by source and by participant and was supplied without curation.

The chain is assembled from TRBV5-4 and TRBJ2-5, with the D gene uncertain. Sequencing was carried out using peripheral blood. The receptor comes from a woman aged 55-69 years with acute or convalescent COVID-19. CDR3 loop: CASSSSPEETQYF. The DNA reads TGTGCCAGCAGCTCGAGCCCCGAAGAGACCCAGTACTTC. Reference TRBV5-4 and TRBJ2-5 proteins supply the regions before and after the CDR3; the full variable domain is: ETGVTQSPTHLIKTRGQQVTLRCSSQSGHNTVSWYQQALGQGPQFIFQYYREEENGRGNFPPRFSGLQFPNYSSELNVNALELDDSALYLCASSSSPEETQYFGPGTRLLVL.